This TCR beta chain is from a study of cytomegalovirus exposure and HLA in healthy donors. For this clone: Its antigen remains unknown.

Amplification used 60 Vbeta primers and 13 Jbeta primers. Only in-frame clones appear in the TCRdb table, and some are missing; sequencing was by immunoSEQ multiplex PCR. The table lists some 140,000 clones, 60% to 80% of them singletons. Looked up from germline, CDR1 is ENHRY and CDR2 is SYGVKD. CDR3 length: 14 residues. V was clipped by 4 bases and J by 7 bases, with 11 bases between them. Study-level points and caveats: In an earlier analysis, productive rearrangement rates for most beta V segments clustered near 87% or 30%.

The sample was PBMCs. This chain uses TRBV10-3 with TRBJ1-6; possibly TRBD1 for D (5 bases). The sequence derives from a man in his late teens or twenties in good health and CMV-seronegative. CDR3 DNA: TGTGCCATCAGTGTGCAGGGCCAAAATTCACCCCTCCACTTT. Translating it yields CAISVQGQNSPLHF.